The clone carrying this T cell receptor (beta chain) has only one observation. Its antigen is unknown. Germline CDR1 and CDR2: SGHRS and YFSETQ. Unmatched junction bases numbered 1, after V lost 2 bases and J lost 4 bases. This CDR3 is built from 13 residues. This entry is derived from a study of T cell responses to AZD1222 COVID-19 vaccine. General observations from the study: Epitopes outside B.1.351 and B.1.1.7 mutated regions reportedly drew nearly half of spike TCRs. Baseline serostatus was positive in only a handful of AZD1222 recipients.

TCRdb's table, derived via immunoSEQ multiplex PCR, lists solely in-frame clones and lacks some. The sample contains approximately 140,000 clones, more than 85% of which appear only once. Sequencing was performed on peripheral blood, taken on day 0 of AZD1222 vaccination. The sequence derives from an adult in good health. This sequence joins TRBV5-1 and TRBJ2-5; 8 bases agree with TRBD2. CDR3 coding DNA: TGCGCCAGCAGCTTCGCGGGGGGAGAGACCCAGTACTTC. Amino acid sequence: CASSFAGGETQYF.